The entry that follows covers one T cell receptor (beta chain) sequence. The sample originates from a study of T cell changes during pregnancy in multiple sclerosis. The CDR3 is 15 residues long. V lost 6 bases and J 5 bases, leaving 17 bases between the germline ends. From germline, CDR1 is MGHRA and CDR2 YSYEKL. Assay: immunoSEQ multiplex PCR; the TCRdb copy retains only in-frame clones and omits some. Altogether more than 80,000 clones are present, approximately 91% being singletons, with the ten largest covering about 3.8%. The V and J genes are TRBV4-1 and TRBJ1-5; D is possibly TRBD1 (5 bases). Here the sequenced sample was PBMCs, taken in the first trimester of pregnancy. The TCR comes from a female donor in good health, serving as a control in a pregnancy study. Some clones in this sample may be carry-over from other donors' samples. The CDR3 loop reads CASRPGVGHYQPQHF. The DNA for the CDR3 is TGCGCCAGCAGACCAGGCGTCGGACACTATCAGCCCCAGCATTTT.